This T cell receptor (beta chain) appears in the sequencing data of a study of T cell clonotyping in hematopoietic cell transplantation. Study-level background: Pretransplant recipient samples were taken after cytoreduction.

Points from the study as a whole: Pathologically expanded recipient clonotypes increased progressively from day 30 to day 180 as diversity fell. Broader posttransplant TCR repertoire diversity was predicted by graft donor and pretransplant recipient Inverse Simpson Index values.

Germline V CDR1 and CDR2: SGHTA, FQGTGA. The CDR3 contains 17 residues. The ends lost 5 bases at V and 2 bases at J; junction bases unmatched: 12. Clones were sequenced by immunoSEQ multiplex PCR, and TCRdb holds only the in-frame ones, with some missing. Of roughly 30,000 clones listed, under 95% were seen once; the top ten hold around 2%. As to time point: recipient sample about 28 days before transplant, after cytoreduction. Recipients were bled about 28 days pretransplant and at posttransplant days 30, 100, 180. In the case of this clone: Its antigen is undetermined.

The sequencing here drew on peripheral blood mononuclear cells, taken before stem cell transplant. The clonotype comes from a man over 45 with acute myeloid leukemia. Some clones in this sample may be carry-over from other donors' samples. V gene TRBV7-3 combines with J gene TRBJ2-3; 8 nucleotides agree with TRBD2. CDR3 loop: CASSNRGGWKDTDTQYF. The CDR3 bases are TGTGCCAGCAGCAATCGGGGGGGATGGAAGGACACAGATACGCAGTATTTT.